The following is a T cell receptor (beta chain) sequence with its context. Its specificity is not known. Alongside a J-beta primer mix, a sample-barcoded 5' primer served in a second PCR lasting roughly 6 to 11 cycles. Carrying 12 random nucleotides, a template-switch adaptor labeled each individual cDNA molecule. TCRdb reanalysed the 5' RACE reads using MiXCR and keeps one entry per CDR3 protein. The data show 500,000 to 600,000 distinct CDR3 sequences, with roughly 29% seen just once and under 20% held by the top ten. The source of the sample is a study of blood T cells in healthy people across ages. PBMCs numbering at least 7 million were isolated per sample. Study results and caveats: Age showed a roughly linear inverse relationship with TCR beta diversity per million T cells. Changes seen in expanded clonotypes were possibly confounded by donor CMV status left unknown.

Germline-derived CDR1 and CDR2 are MNHEY and SMNVEV (reference sequence). The CDR3 has 15 amino acids. The V segment lost 5 bases and the J segment 4 bases; nucleotides outside the gene matches: 5. Specimen: blood. The chain employs TRBV27 and TRBJ2-2; 9 positions agree with TRBD1. The clonotype comes from a woman aged 70 to 79 in good health. CDR3 amino acids: CASSRDREPTGELFF. CDR3 nucleotide sequence: TGTGCCAGCAGTCGGGACAGGGAACCCACCGGGGAGCTGTTTTTT.